This TCR beta chain was sequenced in a study of T-cell reconstitution after alpha-beta-depleted transplantation in children. In its sample, this clonotype was seen a few times. As yet, its antigen is unknown. V gave up 2 bases and J gave up 4 bases, with 6 bases separating them. Germline V CDR1 and CDR2: SGHAT, FQNNGV. There are 13 residues in the CDR3. Unique molecular identifiers tagged the TCRbeta library. TCRdb re-called the PCR reads with MiXCR, one entry per CDR3 protein. This table has about 250,000 distinct CDR3 sequences, 20% to 30% appearing once. Study conclusions and caveats: Surviving recipient T cells and thymic progenitors underlay high day-60 TCRbeta diversity in some patients. Several hundred expanded graft clones reportedly supplied alpha-beta T cells about two months after transplant.

V gene TRBV11-2 combines with J gene TRBJ1-3, with D unresolved. Sequencing was performed on PBMCs, mostly from graft donor cells, taken 360 days after TCRalphabeta/CD19-depleted stem cell transplant. This receptor was identified in a female patient between 2 and 15 years old who had a stem cell transplant for congenital amegakaryocytic thrombocytopenia, so the T cells may come from the graft donor. The CDR3 DNA reads as TGTGCCAGCAGCTTATCGTGGGGAAACACCATATATTTT. As protein: CASSLSWGNTIYF.